The 8 T cell receptor beta chains below come from one sample, sequenced in a study of blood T cell repertoires in COVID-19. Clones were sequenced by immunoSEQ multiplex PCR, and TCRdb holds only the in-frame ones, with some missing. Of more than 100,000 clones in the sample, around 79% were seen once. Specimen: peripheral blood. The source is a man aged 65 to 79 with acute or convalescent COVID-19.

The J gene is TRBJ2-7, the V gene TRBV12-3 or TRBV12-4; the D gene is possibly TRBD1 (6 bases). Between the trimmed V and J ends, which lost 10 bases and 2 bases, there was a span of 12 bases. The CDR3 runs 12 residues. The CDR3 DNA follows: TGTGCCACTAGAGGACAGCCCTACGAGCAGTACTTC. It codes for CATRGQPYEQYF.

The chain recombines TRBV6-5 with TRBJ2-3; 9 positions match TRBD2. Germline V gene data show CDR1 as MNHEY and CDR2 as SVGAGI. This CDR3 comprises 15 residues. J was trimmed by 1 base and V by 6 bases; bases with no gene match: 5. The CDR3 protein is CASRPERGGTDTQYF. The CDR3 DNA reads as TGTGCCAGCAGACCAGAGCGGGGGGGCACAGATACGCAGTATTTT.

The rearrangement joins TRBV19 to TRBJ1-5; a weak D match, TRBD1 (6 bases). The germline gives CDR1 LNHDA, CDR2 SQIVND (reference sequence). Deletions cut 1 base from V and 7 bases from J, with 14 bases between. The CDR3 has 15 residues. The CDR3 loop is CASSIVNRVDQPQHF. CDR3 in DNA: TGTGCCAGTAGTATAGTGAACAGGGTTGACCAGCCCCAGCATTTT. The variable domain in full, completed from reference TRBV19 and TRBJ1-5, reads DGGITQSPKYLFRKEGQNVTLSCEQNLNHDAMYWYRQDPGQGLRLIYYSQIVNDFQKGDIAEGYSVSREKKESFPLTVTSAQKNPTAFYLCASSIVNRVDQPQHFGDGTRLSIL.

J is TRBJ1-2 and V is TRBV7-2; possibly TRBD1 for D (6 bases). This CDR3 is built from 14 residues. Germline V gene sequence: CDR1 SGHTA, CDR2 FQGNSA. V lost 1 base, J lost 7 bases, and 13 bases lay in between. In DNA form, the CDR3 reads TGTGCCAGCAGCTTAGGGCAGGGGCTCGGTGGCTACACCTTC. Translation gives CASSLGQGLGGYTF.

The gene calls are TRBV28 and TRBJ2-1; TRBD2 might be the D (7 bases). Germline V gene sequence: CDR1 MDHEN, CDR2 SYDVKM. V lost 7 bases to trimming and J lost 9 bases, with 16 bases between them. The CDR3 has 13 residues. This chain's CDR3 is CASNLQGGAEQFF. CDR3 in DNA: TGTGCCAGCAATCTCCAAGGGGGGGCTGAGCAGTTCTTC.

The gene calls are TRBV5-1 and TRBJ2-5; 7 bases match TRBD1. This CDR3 spans 20 amino acids. Trimming removed 4 bases from V and 2 bases from J; junction bases left unmatched: 23. Germline loops: CDR1 SGHRS, CDR2 YFSETQ. The CDR3 region is CASSPTLSPATPGQQETQYF. As DNA, the CDR3 is TGCGCCAGCAGCCCAACTCTGTCCCCAGCCACTCCGGGACAGCAAGAGACCCAGTACTTC.

This clone was detected only once. The chain joins TRBV5-5 to TRBJ1-5, with D perhaps TRBD1 (6 bases). Per germline, CDR1 SGHKS and CDR2 YYEKEE (reference sequence). The CDR3 loop spans 16 amino acids. V was cut by 4 bases and J by 4 bases, with 18 bases left in between. The CDR3 DNA sequence: TGTGCCAGCAGCGCTATACCGGGACAAGGTAATCAGCCCCAGCATTTT. Its protein is CASSAIPGQGNQPQHF.

This clone appeared a single time. V usage is TRBV19 and J usage is TRBJ2-7, with D maybe TRBD1 (6 bases). The V end lost 1 base, the J end lost 2 bases, and 15 bases lay between the germline ends. From germline, CDR1 is LNHDA and CDR2 SQIVND (reference sequence). The CDR3 loop spans 16 amino acids. CDR3 nucleotide sequence: TGTGCCAGTAGTATAGCCTACAGGGAATCTGCCTACGAGCAGTACTTC. The encoded protein is CASSIAYRESAYEQYF.